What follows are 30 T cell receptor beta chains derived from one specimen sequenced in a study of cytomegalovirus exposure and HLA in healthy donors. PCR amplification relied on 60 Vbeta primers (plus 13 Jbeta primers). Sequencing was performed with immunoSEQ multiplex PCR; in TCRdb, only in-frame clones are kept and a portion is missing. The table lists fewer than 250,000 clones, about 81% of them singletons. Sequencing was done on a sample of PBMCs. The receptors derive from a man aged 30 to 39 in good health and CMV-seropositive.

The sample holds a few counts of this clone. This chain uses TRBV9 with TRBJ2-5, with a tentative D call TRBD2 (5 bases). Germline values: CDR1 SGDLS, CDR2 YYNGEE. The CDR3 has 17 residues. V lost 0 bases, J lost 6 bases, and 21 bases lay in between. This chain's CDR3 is CASSVDPSGMNEKTQYF. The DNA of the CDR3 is TGTGCCAGCAGCGTAGACCCGTCGGGGATGAACGAGAAGACCCAGTACTTC.

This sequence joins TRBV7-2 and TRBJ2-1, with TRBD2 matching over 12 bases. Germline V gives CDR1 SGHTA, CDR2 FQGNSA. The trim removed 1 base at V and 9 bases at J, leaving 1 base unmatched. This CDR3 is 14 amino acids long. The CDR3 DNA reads TGTGCCAGCAGCTTAGGACTAGCGGGGGTTGAGCAGTTCTTC. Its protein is CASSLGLAGVEQFF.

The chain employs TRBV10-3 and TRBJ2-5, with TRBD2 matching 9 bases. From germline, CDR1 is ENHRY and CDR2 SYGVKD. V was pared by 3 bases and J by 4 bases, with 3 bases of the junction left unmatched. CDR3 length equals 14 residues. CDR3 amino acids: CAISDNSGRETQYF. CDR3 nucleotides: TGTGCCATCAGTGACAATAGCGGGAGAGAGACCCAGTACTTC.

The CDR3 loop is CASSLTINPNQPQHF. The CDR3, as DNA: TGTGCCAGCAGTCTGACAATCAATCCAAATCAGCCCCAGCATTTT. V usage is TRBV28 and J usage is TRBJ1-5; D is unclear. Germline lookup yields CDR1 MDHEN and CDR2 SYDVKM. The CDR3 runs to 15 residues. Between the trimmed V and J ends, which lost 5 bases and 4 bases, there was a span of 15 bases.

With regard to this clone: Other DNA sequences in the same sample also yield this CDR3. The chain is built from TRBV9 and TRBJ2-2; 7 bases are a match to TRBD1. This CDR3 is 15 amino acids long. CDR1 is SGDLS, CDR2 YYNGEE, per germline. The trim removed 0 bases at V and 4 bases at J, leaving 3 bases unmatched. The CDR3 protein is CASSVEGGRTGELFF. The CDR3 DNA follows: TGTGCCAGCAGCGTAGAAGGGGGCCGCACCGGGGAGCTGTTTTTT.

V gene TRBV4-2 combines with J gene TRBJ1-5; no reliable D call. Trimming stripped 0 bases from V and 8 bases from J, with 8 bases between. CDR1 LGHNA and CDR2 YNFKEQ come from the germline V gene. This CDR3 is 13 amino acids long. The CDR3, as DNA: TGTGCCAGCAGCCAAGAGCGGGGTAAGCCCCAGCATTTT. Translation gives CASSQERGKPQHF.

The CDR3 DNA is TGTGCCAGCAGCTGGGGGAGGGACTACGAGCAGTACTTC. Residues: CASSWGRDYEQYF. The gene calls are TRBV7-9 and TRBJ2-7; 7 nucleotides match TRBD2. CDR3 length equals 13 residues. With 4 bases clipped from V and 3 bases from J, the junction kept 3 bases outside the gene matches. CDR1 and CDR2 (germline): SEHNR, FQNEAQ (reference sequence).

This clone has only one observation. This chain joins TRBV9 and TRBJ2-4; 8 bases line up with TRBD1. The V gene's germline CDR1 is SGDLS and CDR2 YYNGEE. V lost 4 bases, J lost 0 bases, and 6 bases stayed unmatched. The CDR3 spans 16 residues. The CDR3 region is CASSQRDRLAKNIQYF. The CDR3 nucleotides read TGTGCCAGCAGCCAAAGGGACAGGCTAGCCAAAAACATTCAGTACTTC.

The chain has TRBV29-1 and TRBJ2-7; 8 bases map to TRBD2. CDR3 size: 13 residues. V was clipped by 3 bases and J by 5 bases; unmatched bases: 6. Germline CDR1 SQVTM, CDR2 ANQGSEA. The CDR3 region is CSVEAGGVNEQYF. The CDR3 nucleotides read TGCAGCGTTGAGGCGGGGGGCGTGAACGAGCAGTACTTC.

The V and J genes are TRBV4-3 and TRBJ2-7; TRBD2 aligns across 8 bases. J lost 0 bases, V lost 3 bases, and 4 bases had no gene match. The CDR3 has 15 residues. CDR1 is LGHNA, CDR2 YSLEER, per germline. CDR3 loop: CASSQVAGSSYEQYF. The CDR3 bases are TGCGCCAGCAGCCAGGTAGCGGGAAGCTCCTACGAGCAGTACTTC.

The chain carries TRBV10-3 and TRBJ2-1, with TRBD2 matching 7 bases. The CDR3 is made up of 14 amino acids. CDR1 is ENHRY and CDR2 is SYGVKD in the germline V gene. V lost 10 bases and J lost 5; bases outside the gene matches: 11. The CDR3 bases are TGTGCCACCCGACCTAGCGGCATAAACAATGAGCAGTTCTTC. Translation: CATRPSGINNEQFF.

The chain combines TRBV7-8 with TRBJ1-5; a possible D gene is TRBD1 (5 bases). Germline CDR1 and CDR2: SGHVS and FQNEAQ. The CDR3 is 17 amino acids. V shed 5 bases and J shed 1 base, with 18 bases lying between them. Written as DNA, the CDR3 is TGTGCCAGCAGCGTCCGGGGGGGGGTCGGAAGCAATCAGCCCCAGCATTTT. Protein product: CASSVRGGVGSNQPQHF.

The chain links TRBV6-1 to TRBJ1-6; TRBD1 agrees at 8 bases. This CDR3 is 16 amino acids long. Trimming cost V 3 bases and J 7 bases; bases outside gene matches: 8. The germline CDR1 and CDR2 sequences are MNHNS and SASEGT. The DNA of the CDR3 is TGTGCCAGCAGTGAGTGGCAGGGGGCAGAGAATTCACCCCTCCACTTT. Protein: CASSEWQGAENSPLHF.

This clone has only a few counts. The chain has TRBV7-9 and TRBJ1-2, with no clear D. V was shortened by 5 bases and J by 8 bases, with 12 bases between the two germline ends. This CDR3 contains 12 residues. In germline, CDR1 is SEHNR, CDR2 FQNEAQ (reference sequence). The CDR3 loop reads CASSLGGGGYTF. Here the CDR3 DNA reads TGTGCCAGCAGCCTAGGAGGTGGGGGCTACACCTTC.

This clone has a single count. The CDR3 reads CSARGTGRLFF. The CDR3 nucleotides read TGCAGTGCTAGAGGAACAGGAAGGCTGTTTTTT. This chain joins TRBV20-1 and TRBJ1-4, with a tentative D call TRBD1 (5 bases). This CDR3 is 11 amino acids long. Between the trimmed V and J ends, which lost 1 base and 14 bases, there was a span of 11 bases. Germline CDR1 and CDR2: DFQATT and SNEGSKA (reference sequence).

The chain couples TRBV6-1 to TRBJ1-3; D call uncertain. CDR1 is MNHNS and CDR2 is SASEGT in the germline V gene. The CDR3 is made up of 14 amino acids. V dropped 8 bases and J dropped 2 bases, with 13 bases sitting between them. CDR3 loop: CASGRGVAGNTIYF. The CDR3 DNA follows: TGTGCCAGCGGGAGAGGTGTGGCTGGAAACACCATATATTTT.

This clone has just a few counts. This CDR3 reads CASSRTTGEFETQYF. CDR3 coding DNA: TGTGCCAGCAGCCGAACGACAGGGGAATTTGAGACCCAGTACTTC. This sequence joins TRBV14 and TRBJ2-5; 8 bases map to TRBD1. V lost 4 bases to trimming and J lost 5 bases; unmatched junction nucleotides: 9. Per germline, CDR1 SGHDN and CDR2 FVKESK. CDR3 length: 15 residues.

The CDR3 coding sequence is TGCAGCGTTGAACTGGGCGGGAGCGGCACAGATACGCAGTATTTT. This gives the protein CSVELGGSGTDTQYF. The chain carries TRBV29-1 and TRBJ2-3, with 7 bases fitting TRBD2. Germline trimming cut 2 bases from V and 1 base from J; bases unmatched to any gene: 6. The length of the CDR3 is 15 residues. Germline values: CDR1 SQVTM, CDR2 ANQGSEA.

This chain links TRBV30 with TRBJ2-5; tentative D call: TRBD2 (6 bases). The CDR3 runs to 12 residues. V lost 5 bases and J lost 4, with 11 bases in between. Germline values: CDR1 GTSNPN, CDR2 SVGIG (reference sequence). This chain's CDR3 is CAWSNGGETQYF. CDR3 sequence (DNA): TGTGCCTGGTCTAACGGGGGAGAGACCCAGTACTTC. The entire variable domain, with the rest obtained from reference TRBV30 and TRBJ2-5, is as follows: SQTIHQWPATLVQPVGSPLSLECTVEGTSNPNLYWYRQAAGRGLQLLFYSVGIGQISSEVPQNLSASRPQDRQFILSSKKLLLSDSGFYLCAWSNGGETQYFGPGTRLLVL.

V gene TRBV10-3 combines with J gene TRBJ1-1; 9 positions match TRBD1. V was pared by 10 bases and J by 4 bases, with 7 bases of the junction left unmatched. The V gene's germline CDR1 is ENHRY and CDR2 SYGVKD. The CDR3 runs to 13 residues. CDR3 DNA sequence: TGTGCCACGCACAGGGGGCCGGGCACTGAAGCTTTCTTT. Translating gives CATHRGPGTEAFF.

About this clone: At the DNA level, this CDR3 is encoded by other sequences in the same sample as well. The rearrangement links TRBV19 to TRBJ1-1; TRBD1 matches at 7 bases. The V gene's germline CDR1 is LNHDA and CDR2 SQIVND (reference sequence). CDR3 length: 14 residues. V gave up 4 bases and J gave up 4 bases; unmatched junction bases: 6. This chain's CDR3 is CASSTLQGSTEAFF. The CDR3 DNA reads TGTGCCAGTAGTACATTACAGGGGAGCACTGAAGCTTTCTTT.

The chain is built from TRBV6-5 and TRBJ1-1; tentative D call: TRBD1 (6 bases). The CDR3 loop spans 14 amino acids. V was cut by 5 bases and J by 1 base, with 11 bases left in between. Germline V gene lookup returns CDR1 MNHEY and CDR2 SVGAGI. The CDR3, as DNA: TGTGCCAGCAGTCTACCGGGACAGAACACTGAAGCTTTCTTT. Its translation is CASSLPGQNTEAFF.

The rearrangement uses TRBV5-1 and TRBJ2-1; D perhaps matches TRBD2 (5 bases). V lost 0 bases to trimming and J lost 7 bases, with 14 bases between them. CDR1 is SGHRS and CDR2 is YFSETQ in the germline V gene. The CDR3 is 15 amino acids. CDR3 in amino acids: CASSLGVGTGNEQFF. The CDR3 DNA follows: TGCGCCAGCAGCTTGGGAGTTGGAACGGGAAATGAGCAGTTCTTC.

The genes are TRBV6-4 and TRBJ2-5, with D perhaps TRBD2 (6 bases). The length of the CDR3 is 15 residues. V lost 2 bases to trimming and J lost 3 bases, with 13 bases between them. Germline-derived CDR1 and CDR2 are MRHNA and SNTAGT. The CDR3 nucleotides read TGTGCCAGCAGTGACCCGCGGGGTGAGGAAGAGACCCAGTACTTC. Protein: CASSDPRGEEETQYF.

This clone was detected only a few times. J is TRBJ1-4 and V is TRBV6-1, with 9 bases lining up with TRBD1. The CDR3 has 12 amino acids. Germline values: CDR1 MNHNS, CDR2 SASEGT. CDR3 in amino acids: CVVQGASEKLFF. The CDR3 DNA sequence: TGTGTCGTACAGGGGGCGTCAGAAAAACTGTTTTTT.

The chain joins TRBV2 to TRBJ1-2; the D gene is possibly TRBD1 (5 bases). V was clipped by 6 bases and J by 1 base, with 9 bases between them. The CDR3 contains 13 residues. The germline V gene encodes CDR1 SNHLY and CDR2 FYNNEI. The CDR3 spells CASRPTDNYGYTF. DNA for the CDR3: TGTGCCAGCAGGCCGACAGATAACTATGGCTACACCTTC.

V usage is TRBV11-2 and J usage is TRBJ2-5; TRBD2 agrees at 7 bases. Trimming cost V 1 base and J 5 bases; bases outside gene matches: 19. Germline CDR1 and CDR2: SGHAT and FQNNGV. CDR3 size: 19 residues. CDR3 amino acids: CASSLVGTATSDPGETQYF. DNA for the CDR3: TGTGCCAGCAGCTTAGTTGGAACAGCTACTAGCGATCCTGGGGAGACCCAGTACTTC.

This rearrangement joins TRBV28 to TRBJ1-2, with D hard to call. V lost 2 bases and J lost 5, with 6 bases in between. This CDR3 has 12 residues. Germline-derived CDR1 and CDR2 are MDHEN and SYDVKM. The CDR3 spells CASSLQRYGYTF. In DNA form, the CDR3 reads TGTGCCAGCAGTTTACAGCGGTATGGCTACACCTTC.

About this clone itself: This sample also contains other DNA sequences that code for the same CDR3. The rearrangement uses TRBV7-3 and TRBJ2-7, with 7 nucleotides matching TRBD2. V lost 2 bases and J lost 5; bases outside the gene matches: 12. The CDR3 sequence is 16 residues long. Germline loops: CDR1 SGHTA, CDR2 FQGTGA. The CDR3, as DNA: TGTGCCAGCAGCTTAGGGGCGGGCGGGAGTCTCGACGAGCAGTACTTC. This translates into CASSLGAGGSLDEQYF.

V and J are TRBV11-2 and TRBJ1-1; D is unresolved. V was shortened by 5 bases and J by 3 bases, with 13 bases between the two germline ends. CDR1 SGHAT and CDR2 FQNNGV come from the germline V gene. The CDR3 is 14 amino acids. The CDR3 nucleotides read TGTGCCAGCAGCATCCGTCGACGGGACACTGAAGCTTTCTTT. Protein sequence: CASSIRRRDTEAFF.